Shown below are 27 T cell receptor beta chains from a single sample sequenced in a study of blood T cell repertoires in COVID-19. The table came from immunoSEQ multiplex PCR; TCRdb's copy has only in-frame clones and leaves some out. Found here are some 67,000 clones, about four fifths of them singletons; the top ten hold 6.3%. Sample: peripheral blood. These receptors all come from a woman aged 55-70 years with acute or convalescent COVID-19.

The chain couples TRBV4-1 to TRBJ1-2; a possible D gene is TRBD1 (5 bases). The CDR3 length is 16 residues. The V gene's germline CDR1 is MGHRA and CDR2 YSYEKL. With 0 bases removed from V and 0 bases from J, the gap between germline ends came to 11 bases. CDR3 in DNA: TGCGCCAGCAGCCAAGATGGGGGGGGTACTAACTATGGCTACACCTTC. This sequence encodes CASSQDGGGTNYGYTF.

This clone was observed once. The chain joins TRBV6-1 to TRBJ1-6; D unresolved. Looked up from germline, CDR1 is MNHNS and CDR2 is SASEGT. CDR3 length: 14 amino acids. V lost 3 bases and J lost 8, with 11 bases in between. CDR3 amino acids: CASSELERYSPLHF. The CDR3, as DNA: TGTGCCAGCAGTGAGCTGGAGAGATATTCACCCCTCCACTTT.

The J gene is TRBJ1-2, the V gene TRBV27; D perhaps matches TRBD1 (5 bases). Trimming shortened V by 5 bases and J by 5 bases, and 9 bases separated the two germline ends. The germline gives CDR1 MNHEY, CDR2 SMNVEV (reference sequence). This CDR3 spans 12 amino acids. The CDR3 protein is CASSTGQYGYTF. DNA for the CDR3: TGTGCCAGCAGTACCGGACAATATGGCTACACCTTC.

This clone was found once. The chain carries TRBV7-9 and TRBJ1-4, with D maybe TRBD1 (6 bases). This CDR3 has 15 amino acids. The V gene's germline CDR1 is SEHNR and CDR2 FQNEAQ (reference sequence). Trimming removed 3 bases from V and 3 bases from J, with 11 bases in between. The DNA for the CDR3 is TGTGCCAGCAGCTTCCTAGGACAGCCTAATGAAAAACTGTTTTTT. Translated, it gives CASSFLGQPNEKLFF.

CDR3 sequence: CASSSGGPMNTEAFF. The DNA of the CDR3 is TGTGCCAGCAGCTCCGGGGGACCCATGAACACTGAAGCTTTCTTT. The chain combines TRBV7-9 with TRBJ1-1; a possible D gene is TRBD1 (5 bases). Trimming left V 4 bases short and J 0 bases short, with 12 bases between. The germline V gene has CDR1 SEHNR and CDR2 FQNEAQ (reference sequence). There are 15 residues in the CDR3.

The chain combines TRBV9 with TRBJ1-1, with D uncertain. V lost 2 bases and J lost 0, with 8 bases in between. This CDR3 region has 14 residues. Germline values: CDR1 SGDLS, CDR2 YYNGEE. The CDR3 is CASSVADMNTEAFF. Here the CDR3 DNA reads TGTGCCAGCAGCGTCGCAGATATGAACACTGAAGCTTTCTTT.

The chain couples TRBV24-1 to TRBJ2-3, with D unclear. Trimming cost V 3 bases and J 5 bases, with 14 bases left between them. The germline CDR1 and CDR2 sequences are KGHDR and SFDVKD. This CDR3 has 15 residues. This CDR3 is CATSDPREDRDTQYF. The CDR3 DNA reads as TGTGCCACCAGTGATCCGCGTGAGGATAGAGATACGCAGTATTTT.

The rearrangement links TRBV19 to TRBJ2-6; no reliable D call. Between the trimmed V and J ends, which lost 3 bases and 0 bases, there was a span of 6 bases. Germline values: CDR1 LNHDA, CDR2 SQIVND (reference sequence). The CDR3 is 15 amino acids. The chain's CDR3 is CASSILSSGANVLTF. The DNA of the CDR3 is TGTGCCAGTAGTATCCTAAGCTCTGGGGCCAACGTCCTGACTTTC. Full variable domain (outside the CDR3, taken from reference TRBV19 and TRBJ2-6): DGGITQSPKYLFRKEGQNVTLSCEQNLNHDAMYWYRQDPGQGLRLIYYSQIVNDFQKGDIAEGYSVSREKKESFPLTVTSAQKNPTAFYLCASSILSSGANVLTFGAGSRLTVL.

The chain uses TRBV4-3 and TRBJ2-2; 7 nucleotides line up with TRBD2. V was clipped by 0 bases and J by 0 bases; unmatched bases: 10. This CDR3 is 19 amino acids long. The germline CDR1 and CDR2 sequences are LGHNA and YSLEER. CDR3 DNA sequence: TGCGCCAGCAGCCAAGATTGGAGCGGGGACGTCGCGAACACCGGGGAGCTGTTTTTT. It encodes CASSQDWSGDVANTGELFF.

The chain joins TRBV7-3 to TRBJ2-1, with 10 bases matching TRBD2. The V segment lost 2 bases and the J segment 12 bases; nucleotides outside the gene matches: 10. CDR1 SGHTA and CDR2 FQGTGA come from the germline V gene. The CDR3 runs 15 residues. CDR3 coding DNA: TGTGCCAGCAGCTTACGTGTAAGCGGGGGGGCCGGGCAGTTCTTC. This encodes CASSLRVSGGAGQFF.

The CDR3 sequence is CSAEGARTDTQYF. CDR3 in DNA: TGCAGCGCGGAGGGGGCCCGGACAGATACGCAGTATTTT. The rearrangement joins TRBV29-1 to TRBJ2-3; tentatively, D is TRBD1 (7 bases). This CDR3 is built from 13 residues. Germline V gene sequence: CDR1 SQVTM, CDR2 ANQGSEA. V lost 7 bases, J lost 3 bases, and 14 bases lay in between.

Here the CDR3 reads CASSLLVGYTF. The CDR3 region has the DNA TGTGCCAGCAGCTTGCTCGTTGGCTACACCTTC. The chain combines TRBV5-4 with TRBJ1-2; D remains ambiguous. CDR1 is SGHNT, CDR2 YYREEE, per germline (reference sequence). The CDR3 totals 11 residues. Trimming shortened V by 1 base and J by 7 bases, and 5 bases separated the two germline ends.

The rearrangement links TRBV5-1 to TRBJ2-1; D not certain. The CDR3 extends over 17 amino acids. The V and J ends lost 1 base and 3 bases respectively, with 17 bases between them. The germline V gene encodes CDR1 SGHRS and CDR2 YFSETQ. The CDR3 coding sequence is TGCGCCAGCAGCTTGCGGCCGGCCACGAGAGGCTACAATGAGCAGTTCTTC. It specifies CASSLRPATRGYNEQFF. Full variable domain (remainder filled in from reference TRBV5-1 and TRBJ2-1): KAGVTQTPRYLIKTRGQQVTLSCSPISGHRSVSWYQQTPGQGLQFLFEYFSETQRNKGNFPGRFSGRQFSNSRSEMNVSTLELGDSALYLCASSLRPATRGYNEQFFGPGTRLTVL.

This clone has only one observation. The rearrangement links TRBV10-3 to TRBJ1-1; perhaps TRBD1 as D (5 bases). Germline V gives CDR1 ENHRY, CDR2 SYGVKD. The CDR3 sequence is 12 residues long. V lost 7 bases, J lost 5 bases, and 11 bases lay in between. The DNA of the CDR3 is TGTGCCATCAACGGGGGGAAGACTGAAGCTTTCTTT. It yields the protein CAINGGKTEAFF.

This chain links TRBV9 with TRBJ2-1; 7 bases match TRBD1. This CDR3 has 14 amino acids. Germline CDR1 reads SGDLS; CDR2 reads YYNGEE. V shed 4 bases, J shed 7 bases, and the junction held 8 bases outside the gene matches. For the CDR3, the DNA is TGTGCCAGCAGCTTTATCGGGACAGTTAATGAGCAGTTCTTC. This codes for CASSFIGTVNEQFF.

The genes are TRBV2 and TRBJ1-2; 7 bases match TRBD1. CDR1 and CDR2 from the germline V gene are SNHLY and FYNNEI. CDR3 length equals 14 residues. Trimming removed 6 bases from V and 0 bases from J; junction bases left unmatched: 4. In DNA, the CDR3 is TGTGCCAGCAGCCCGACAGGGCCTAACTATGGCTACACCTTC. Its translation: CASSPTGPNYGYTF.

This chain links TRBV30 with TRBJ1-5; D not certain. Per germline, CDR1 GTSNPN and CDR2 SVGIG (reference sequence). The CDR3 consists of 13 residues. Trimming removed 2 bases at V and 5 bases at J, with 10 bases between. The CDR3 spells CAWSSGLDQPQHF. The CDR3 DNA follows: TGTGCCTGGAGTAGCGGGTTAGATCAGCCCCAGCATTTT.

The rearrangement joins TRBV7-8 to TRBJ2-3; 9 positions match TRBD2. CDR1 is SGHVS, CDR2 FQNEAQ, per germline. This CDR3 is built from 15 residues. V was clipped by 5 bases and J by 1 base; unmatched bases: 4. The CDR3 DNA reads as TGTGCCAGCAGCCGAGAGCGGGGGGGCACAGATACGCAGTATTTT. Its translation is CASSRERGGTDTQYF.

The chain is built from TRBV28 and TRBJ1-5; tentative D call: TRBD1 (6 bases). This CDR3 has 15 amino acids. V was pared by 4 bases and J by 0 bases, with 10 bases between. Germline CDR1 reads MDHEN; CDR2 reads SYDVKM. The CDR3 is CASSSTGISNQPQHF. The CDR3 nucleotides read TGTGCCAGCAGTTCGACAGGTATTAGCAATCAGCCCCAGCATTTT.

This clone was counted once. This chain's CDR3 is CASSQGEQPQHF. Here the CDR3 DNA reads TGTGCCAGCAGCCAAGGAGAGCAGCCCCAGCATTTT. V and J are TRBV14 and TRBJ1-5; D is unresolved. V gave up 1 base and J gave up 7 bases, with 5 bases separating them. The CDR3 covers 12 residues. Germline V lookup: CDR1 SGHDN, CDR2 FVKESK.

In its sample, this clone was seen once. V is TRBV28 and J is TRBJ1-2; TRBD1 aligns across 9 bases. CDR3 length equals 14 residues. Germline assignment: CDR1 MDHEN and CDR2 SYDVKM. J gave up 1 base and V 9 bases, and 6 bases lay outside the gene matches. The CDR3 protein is CASYSGQGNYGYTF. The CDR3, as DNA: TGTGCCAGTTACTCGGGACAGGGTAACTATGGCTACACCTTC.

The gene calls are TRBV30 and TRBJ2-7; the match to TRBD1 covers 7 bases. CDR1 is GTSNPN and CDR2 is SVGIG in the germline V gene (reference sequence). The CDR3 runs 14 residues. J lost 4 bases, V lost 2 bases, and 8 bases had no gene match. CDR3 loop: CAWSPGQTNYEQYF. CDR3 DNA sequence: TGTGCCTGGAGTCCGGGACAGACAAATTACGAGCAGTACTTC.

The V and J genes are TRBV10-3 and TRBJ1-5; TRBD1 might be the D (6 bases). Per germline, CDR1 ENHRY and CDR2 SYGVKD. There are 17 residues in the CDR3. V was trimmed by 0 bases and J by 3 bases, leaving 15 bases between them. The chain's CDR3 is CAISESRGPGDNQPQHF. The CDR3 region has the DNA TGTGCCATCAGTGAGTCGAGGGGCCCAGGGGACAATCAGCCCCAGCATTTT.

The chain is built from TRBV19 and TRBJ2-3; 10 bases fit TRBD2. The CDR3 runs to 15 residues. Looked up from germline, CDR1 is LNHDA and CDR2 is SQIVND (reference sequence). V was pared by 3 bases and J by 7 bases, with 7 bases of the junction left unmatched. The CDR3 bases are TGTGCCAGTAGTATTGGTAGCGGGGGGCGCTATACGCAGTATTTT. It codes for CASSIGSGGRYTQYF.

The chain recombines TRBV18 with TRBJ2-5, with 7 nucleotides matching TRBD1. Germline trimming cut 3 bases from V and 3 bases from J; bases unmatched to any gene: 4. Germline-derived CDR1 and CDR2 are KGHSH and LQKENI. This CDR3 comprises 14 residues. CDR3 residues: CASSPNRGKETQYF. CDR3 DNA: TGTGCCAGCTCACCGAACAGGGGAAAAGAGACCCAGTACTTC.

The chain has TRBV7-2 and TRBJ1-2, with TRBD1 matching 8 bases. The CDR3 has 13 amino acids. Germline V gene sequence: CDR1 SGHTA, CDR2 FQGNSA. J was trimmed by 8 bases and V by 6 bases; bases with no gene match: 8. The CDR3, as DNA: TGTGCCAGCAGATCCCCCAGGGGGCCCGGCTACACCTTC. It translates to CASRSPRGPGYTF.

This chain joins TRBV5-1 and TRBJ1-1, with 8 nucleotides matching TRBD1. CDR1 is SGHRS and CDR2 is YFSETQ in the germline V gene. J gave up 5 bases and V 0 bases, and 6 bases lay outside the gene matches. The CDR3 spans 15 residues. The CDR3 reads CASSLEQGDLTEAFF. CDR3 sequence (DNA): TGCGCCAGCAGCTTGGAACAGGGGGACTTGACTGAAGCTTTCTTT. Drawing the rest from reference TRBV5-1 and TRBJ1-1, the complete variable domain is KAGVTQTPRYLIKTRGQQVTLSCSPISGHRSVSWYQQTPGQGLQFLFEYFSETQRNKGNFPGRFSGRQFSNSRSEMNVSTLELGDSALYLCASSLEQGDLTEAFFGQGTRLTVV.